The rows below give T cell receptor beta chains drawn from one sample of a study of blood T cell repertoires in COVID-19. Sequencing was performed with immunoSEQ multiplex PCR; in TCRdb, only in-frame clones are kept and a portion is missing. The sample records fewer than 300,000 clones, 80% to 90% being singletons. Sequenced sample: peripheral blood. These receptors were obtained from a woman in her thirties or forties who had recovered from COVID-19. The CDR3 runs from the conserved cysteine through the conserved F or W. The D gene is left open where the match is weak. Expanded clones get a size class; other rows say once, few or many, or leave the size out.

DNA: TGCGCCAGCAGCCAAGATTTTGACAGGGGCTACGAGCAGTACTTC; CDR3: CASSQDFDRGYEQYF; D: TRBD1; length: 15; V: TRBV4-1; size: .; J: TRBJ2-7
DNA: TGTGCCAGCAGCCTGAATGTAGGAGGGCGGACTGAAGCTTTCTTT; CDR3: CASSLNVGGRTEAFF; D: .; length: 15; V: TRBV7-9; size: .; J: TRBJ1-1
DNA: TGTGCCAGCAGTGAAGCGCCGTCTAGCGGTCACACCGGGGAGCTGTTTTTT; CDR3: CASSEAPSSGHTGELFF; D: TRBD2; length: 17; V: TRBV6-1; size: .; J: TRBJ2-2
DNA: TGTGCCAGCAGTTACTCTTCGAGCAACAATGAGCAGTTCTTC; CDR3: CASSYSSSNNEQFF; D: .; length: 14; V: TRBV6-6; size: .; J: TRBJ2-1
DNA: TGTGCCAGTAGTAGGGGACAGGGGACTACCTACTCTGGGGCCAACGTCCTGACTTTC; CDR3: CASSRGQGTTYSGANVLTF; D: TRBD1; length: 19; V: TRBV19; size: once; J: TRBJ2-6
DNA: TGTGCCAGCAGCCCGAGGATCCCTTACGATTATGGCTACACCTTC; CDR3: CASSPRIPYDYGYTF; D: .; length: 15; V: TRBV7-9; size: .; J: TRBJ1-2
DNA: TGTGCCAGCTCACCAACAACAGGGTACCCACTCACTGAAGCTTTCTTT; CDR3: CASSPTTGYPLTEAFF; D: .; length: 16; V: TRBV18; size: .; J: TRBJ1-1
DNA: TGTGCCAGCAGTAGCGGACAGGGGGCTTACGAGCAGTACTTC; CDR3: CASSSGQGAYEQYF; D: TRBD1; length: 14; V: TRBV27; size: .; J: TRBJ2-7
DNA: TGCGCCAGCAGCTTGGTTCCGGGTCAGACCGATGAGCAGTTCTTC; CDR3: CASSLVPGQTDEQFF; D: .; length: 15; V: TRBV5-1; size: .; J: TRBJ2-1
DNA: TGTGCCAGCAGTTTTATCCGGGAGCGGCCGAACACTGAAGCTTTCTTT; CDR3: CASSFIRERPNTEAFF; D: .; length: 16; V: TRBV27; size: once; J: TRBJ1-1